The 5 T cell receptor beta chains reported below all come from one sample, sequenced in a study of Ad26.COV2.S vaccination and SARS-CoV-2 variants. The method was immunoSEQ multiplex PCR; TCRdb's version includes in-frame clones alone and lacks a portion of them. Of roughly 150,000 clones in the sample, around 86% are singletons; the top ten hold approximately 5%. This specimen consisted of peripheral blood, obtained after recovery from COVID-19. The receptors were sampled from a human donor who had recovered from COVID-19.

A remark on this clone: Other DNA sequences in the sample encode the same CDR3. This chain uses TRBV19 with TRBJ2-1; TRBD1 agrees at 8 bases. Germline assignment: CDR1 LNHDA and CDR2 SQIVND (reference sequence). J gave up 7 bases and V 5 bases, and 4 bases lay outside the gene matches. The CDR3 loop spans 13 amino acids. CDR3 nucleotide sequence: TGTGCCAGTAGTGTTACAGGGGGGAATGAGCAGTTCTTC. It yields the protein CASSVTGGNEQFF.

The chain joins TRBV19 to TRBJ2-1, with 8 bases matching TRBD1. Trimming removed 5 bases from V and 4 bases from J; junction bases left unmatched: 10. CDR3 size: 16 residues. Germline loops: CDR1 LNHDA, CDR2 SQIVND (reference sequence). The DNA for the CDR3 is TGTGCCAGTAGTTTCTCCGGGACAGGTTTGTACAATGAGCAGTTCTTC. Protein sequence: CASSFSGTGLYNEQFF.

The chain links TRBV6-5 to TRBJ1-1; a possible D gene is TRBD1 (5 bases). Per the germline V gene, CDR1 is MNHEY and CDR2 is SVGAGI. The CDR3 length is 12 residues. Trimming took 8 bases from V and 11 from J, leaving 18 bases between them. CDR3 nucleotide sequence: TGTGCCAGCGGGGGGAGAGGTGGGACGGCTTTCTTT. It codes for CASGGRGGTAFF.

J is TRBJ1-2 and V is TRBV6-5, with unresolved D. Germline V gene lookup returns CDR1 MNHEY and CDR2 SVGAGI. This CDR3 region has 11 residues. V lost 7 bases and J lost 4, with 7 bases in between. For the CDR3, the DNA is TGTGCCAGCAAAAACTCCTATGGCTACACCTTC. This codes for CASKNSYGYTF.

This chain connects TRBV6-5 to TRBJ2-5; maybe TRBD2 (6 bases). CDR3 length: 14 residues. Germline V lookup: CDR1 MNHEY, CDR2 SVGAGI. V dropped 2 bases and J dropped 1 base, with 8 bases sitting between them. The CDR3 coding sequence is TGTGCCAGCAGTTACGGGGGGAGCCAAGAGACCCAGTACTTC. Residues: CASSYGGSQETQYF.